This entry is about one TCR beta chain. Only in-frame clones appear in the TCRdb table, and some are missing; sequencing was by immunoSEQ multiplex PCR. The sample includes some 140,000 clones, less than 90% of them seen just once. The data originate from a study of cytotoxic CD8 clonotypes in ibrutinib-treated CLL. The germline gives CDR1 SNHLY, CDR2 FYNNEI. The CDR3 totals 15 residues. The junction had 8 bases not matched to a gene; V was cut back by 4 bases and J by 5 bases. The receptor was isolated from a human donor with chronic lymphocytic leukemia. V and J are TRBV2 and TRBJ2-5; 9 bases fit TRBD2. The input for sequencing was PBMCs, taken after 24 months of ibrutinib treatment. CDR3 coding DNA: TGTGCCAGCAGTGGAAGCGGGGGGCCGGAGGAGACCCAGTACTTC. As protein: CASSGSGGPEETQYF. The variable domain in full, completed from reference TRBV2 and TRBJ2-5, reads EPEVTQTPSHQVTQMGQEVILRCVPISNHLYFYWYRQILGQKVEFLVSFYNNEISEKSEIFDDQFSVERPDGSNFTLKIRSTKLEDSAMYFCASSGSGGPEETQYFGPGTRLLVL.